The clone carrying this T cell receptor beta chain was seen ten or more times. Primers used in a second PCR of roughly 6 to 12 cycles were a sample-barcoded 5' primer and a J-beta primer mix. Every cDNA molecule bore a tag from a template-switch adaptor containing 12 random nucleotides. Using its own MiXCR run on the 5' RACE reads, TCRdb lists one record per CDR3 protein. The repertoire holds 650,000 to 900,000 distinct CDR3 sequences, approximately 67% seen once, with roughly a quarter in the top ten. The entry originates in a study of blood T cells in healthy people across ages. CDR3 length: 15 residues. The germline gives CDR1 SGHTA, CDR2 FQGNSA. Trimming pared 1 base from V and 0 bases from J, leaving 7 bases between. PBMCs, at least 6.5 million per sample, were isolated.

Material: blood. This chain uses TRBV7-2 with TRBJ2-1; unclear D gene. This clonotype was sampled from a man younger than 40 in good health. The DNA for the CDR3 is TGTGCCAGCAGCTTAGATTGGAGCTCCTACAATGAGCAGTTCTTC. Its translation: CASSLDWSSYNEQFF.